This entry lists 19 T cell receptor beta chains sequenced from one sample in a study of a mutant IDH1 vaccine in newly diagnosed glioma (dated by TCRdb to 2020 to 2023). Library creation used the immunoSEQ multiplex PCR assay. Held by TCRdb, this immuneACCESS table contains in-frame sequences only and omits some clones. Under half of the omission traces to an unresolved V gene where checked; the cause of the rest is unknown. The table for this sample lists about 50,000 clones; just under 80% of them were counted only once. Jointly, the top ten make up 5.2% of the sample. These receptors have no identified antigens. What the time point label conveys for this sample: week 5, during vaccination. Every vaccine dose consisted of 300 ug of a 20-mer mutant IDH1 peptide in Montanide, administered subcutaneously together with topical imiquimod. The specimen was PBMCs, collected from a glioma patient whose treatment included an IDH1 peptide vaccine. All receptors derive from a man aged 45-65 years with glioma.

Notes on this clone: A junction boundary mismatches the germline segment, possibly from a read error. CDR3 protein: CSVEGTSGAYEQYF. The CDR3 nucleotides are TGCAGCGTCGAAGGGACTAGCGGGGCCTACGAGCAGTACTTC. The rearrangement uses TRBV29-1 and TRBJ2-7; TRBD2 agrees at 13 bases. Per the germline V gene, CDR1 is SQVTM and CDR2 is ANQGSEA. The CDR3 spans 14 residues.

This clone was detected only a few times. The gene calls are TRBV28 and TRBJ1-2; no clear D. The CDR3 extends over 13 amino acids. Germline loops: CDR1 MDHEN, CDR2 SYDVKM. V was trimmed by 7 bases and J by 10 bases, leaving 19 bases between them. The CDR3 sequence: CASTIERRRSYTF. The CDR3 coding sequence is TGTGCCAGCACCATTGAGAGAAGGAGATCCTACACCTTC.

The chain carries TRBV10-3 and TRBJ2-5, with no clear D. This CDR3 contains 14 residues. CDR1 ENHRY and CDR2 SYGVKD come from the germline V gene. V was clipped by 8 bases and J by 3 bases, with 16 bases between them. This CDR3 is CAIRQAGFEETQYF. The CDR3 coding sequence is TGTGCCATCCGACAAGCTGGGTTCGAAGAGACCCAGTACTTC.

V is TRBV6-1 and J is TRBJ1-4; the match to TRBD1 covers 7 bases. Unmatched junction bases numbered 6, after V lost 3 bases and J lost 8 bases. Germline loops: CDR1 MNHNS, CDR2 SASEGT. The CDR3 is 14 amino acids. The CDR3 region has the DNA TGTGCCAGCAGTGAGACAGGGCCCTTGGAAAAACTGTTTTTT. Translation gives CASSETGPLEKLFF.

The chain is built from TRBV7-9 and TRBJ1-2; no reliable D call. CDR1 and CDR2 from the germline V gene are SEHNR and FQNEAQ (reference sequence). There are 14 residues in the CDR3. V shed 1 base and J shed 2 bases, with 8 bases lying between them. The CDR3 sequence is CASSLGQNNYGYTF. The CDR3 nucleotides read TGTGCCAGCAGCTTAGGTCAGAACAACTATGGCTACACCTTC.

The chain employs TRBV5-1 and TRBJ2-7; tentatively, D is TRBD1 (6 bases). The CDR3 runs to 16 residues. Germline CDR1 SGHRS, CDR2 YFSETQ. The germline V and J ends were trimmed by 2 bases and 1 base, with 16 bases remaining between them. CDR3 nucleotide sequence: TGCGCCAGCAGCTTAACCTCCCTCACAGGGTCCTACGAGCAGTACTTC. It is translated as CASSLTSLTGSYEQYF.

The chain uses TRBV7-3 and TRBJ2-2; TRBD2 agrees at 8 bases. Germline CDR1 SGHTA, CDR2 FQGTGA. This CDR3 comprises 18 residues. Trimming took 5 bases from V and 6 from J; bases not matched to a gene: 17. The CDR3 protein is CASSPLVAGRMGAGELFF. The CDR3 nucleotides read TGTGCCAGCAGCCCTCTTGTAGCGGGGAGAATGGGTGCCGGGGAGCTGTTTTTT.

This chain joins TRBV10-3 and TRBJ1-5; possible D gene TRBD1, 5 bases. CDR3 size: 14 residues. V shed 4 bases and J shed 0 bases, with 7 bases lying between them. Germline CDR1 ENHRY, CDR2 SYGVKD. The CDR3 here is CAISGDSSNQPQHF. CDR3 nucleotides: TGTGCCATCAGTGGAGACAGTAGCAATCAGCCCCAGCATTTT.

The CDR3 reads CSVAGRAEQFF. The CDR3 DNA reads TGCAGCGTTGCGGGCAGGGCTGAGCAGTTCTTC. The chain combines TRBV29-1 with TRBJ2-1; possible D gene TRBD1, 5 bases. This CDR3 has 11 residues. V was shortened by 4 bases and J by 9 bases, with 10 bases between the two germline ends. In germline, CDR1 is SQVTM, CDR2 ANQGSEA.

V gene TRBV5-1 combines with J gene TRBJ2-2; 11 bases line up with TRBD1. The CDR3 length is 15 residues. J gave up 4 bases and V 4 bases, and 3 bases lay outside the gene matches. Per the germline V gene, CDR1 is SGHRS and CDR2 is YFSETQ. The CDR3 DNA reads TGCGCCAGCAGCGGGGGGACAGGGGGCACCGGGGAGCTGTTTTTT. It yields the protein CASSGGTGGTGELFF.

J is TRBJ1-2 and V is TRBV25-1; D is unclear. CDR1 is MGHDK and CDR2 is SYGVNS in the germline V gene. Trimming stripped 3 bases from V and 0 bases from J, with 2 bases between. This CDR3 contains 12 residues. CDR3 DNA sequence: TGTGCCAGCAGTGACACTAACTATGGCTACACCTTC. Translated: CASSDTNYGYTF.

The chain links TRBV4-2 to TRBJ1-3; 9 bases are a match to TRBD1. Germline assignment: CDR1 LGHNA and CDR2 YNFKEQ. The CDR3 spans 15 residues. V lost 4 bases, J lost 3 bases, and 4 bases stayed unmatched. CDR3 in amino acids: CASSLRQGGGNTIYF. CDR3 in DNA: TGTGCCAGCAGCCTCAGACAGGGGGGTGGAAACACCATATATTTT.

The rearrangement links TRBV9 to TRBJ1-6, with D unclear. CDR1 SGDLS and CDR2 YYNGEE come from the germline V gene. The CDR3 has 17 amino acids. V shed 4 bases and J shed 0 bases, with 14 bases lying between them. The CDR3, as DNA: TGTGCCAGCAGCCTACTTACATCGGGCTCCTATAATTCACCCCTCCACTTT. Amino acid sequence: CASSLLTSGSYNSPLHF.

V usage is TRBV7-3 and J usage is TRBJ1-5; D might be TRBD1 (5 bases). This CDR3 is built from 15 residues. The germline gives CDR1 SGHTA, CDR2 FQGTGA. V was pared by 0 bases and J by 2 bases, with 8 bases between. CDR3 nucleotide sequence: TGTGCCAGCAGCTTAACAGGGGAGCGCAATCAGCCCCAGCATTTT. Translation gives CASSLTGERNQPQHF.

J is TRBJ2-7 and V is TRBV19; TRBD1 matches at 11 bases. The germline CDR1 and CDR2 sequences are LNHDA and SQIVND (reference sequence). CDR3 length: 15 residues. The trim removed 8 bases at V and 7 bases at J, leaving 13 bases unmatched. The CDR3 coding sequence is TGTGCCAGTTCGGTCTACGGGACAGGGGGAAGTGAGCAGTACTTC. This gives the protein CASSVYGTGGSEQYF.

V is TRBV10-1 and J is TRBJ1-1; 11 bases map to TRBD1. The CDR3 spans 15 residues. The germline V gene encodes CDR1 WNHNN and CDR2 SYGVQD (reference sequence). Trimming took 9 bases from V and 3 from J; bases not matched to a gene: 9. CDR3 sequence reads: CARGGQGAPDTEAFF. CDR3 bases: TGCGCCAGGGGCGGACAGGGGGCCCCTGACACTGAAGCTTTCTTT.

The chain carries TRBV30 and TRBJ1-2; the D is unclear. CDR3 size: 15 residues. The V and J ends lost 3 bases and 6 bases respectively, with 20 bases between them. Germline CDR1 and CDR2: GTSNPN and SVGIG (reference sequence). CDR3: CAWRLYLGRMNGYTF. The DNA of the CDR3 is TGTGCCTGGAGACTTTATCTCGGACGGATGAATGGCTACACCTTC.

This clone appeared once. The gene calls are TRBV10-3 and TRBJ1-1; D is uncertain. This CDR3 has 12 residues. Per germline, CDR1 ENHRY and CDR2 SYGVKD. V dropped 2 bases and J dropped 7 bases, with 8 bases sitting between them. CDR3 region: CAISEALLEAFF. The CDR3 DNA follows: TGTGCCATCAGTGAGGCCTTACTTGAAGCTTTCTTT.

This chain uses TRBV6-1 with TRBJ1-2; 7 bases map to TRBD1. Losses at the gene ends were 2 bases for V and 1 base for J; bases not matched to a gene: 7. The CDR3 is 16 amino acids. CDR1 is MNHNS, CDR2 SASEGT, per germline. In DNA, the CDR3 is TGTGCCAGCAGTGAAAAGGGGGCAGGGGATAACTATGGCTACACCTTC. Its translation is CASSEKGAGDNYGYTF.